This T cell receptor (beta chain) was sequenced during a study of shared clonotypes between healthy human individuals. A word on this clone: As yet, its antigen is unknown.

Germline CDR1 MNHEY, CDR2 SVGAGI. V was clipped by 5 bases and J by 0 bases, with 10 bases between them. The CDR3 length is 15 residues. TCRdb keeps only in-frame clones here, not all; method: immunoSEQ multiplex PCR. This sample has some 2,500,000 clones, with 93% found just once. Findings and caveats of the study: Sampling involved blood alone; tissue repertoires likely differ.

This clonotype originated in a man younger than 35 in good health. Some clones in this sample may be carry-over from other donors' samples. The material sequenced was naive CD4+ T cells from PBMCs. Subset noted: CD45RA+ positively selected. The chain is built from TRBV6-5 and TRBJ1-4, with D uncertain. The CDR3 protein is CASSPWVSTNEKLFF. CDR3 DNA: TGTGCCAGCAGTCCTTGGGTTTCAACTAATGAAAAACTGTTTTTT.